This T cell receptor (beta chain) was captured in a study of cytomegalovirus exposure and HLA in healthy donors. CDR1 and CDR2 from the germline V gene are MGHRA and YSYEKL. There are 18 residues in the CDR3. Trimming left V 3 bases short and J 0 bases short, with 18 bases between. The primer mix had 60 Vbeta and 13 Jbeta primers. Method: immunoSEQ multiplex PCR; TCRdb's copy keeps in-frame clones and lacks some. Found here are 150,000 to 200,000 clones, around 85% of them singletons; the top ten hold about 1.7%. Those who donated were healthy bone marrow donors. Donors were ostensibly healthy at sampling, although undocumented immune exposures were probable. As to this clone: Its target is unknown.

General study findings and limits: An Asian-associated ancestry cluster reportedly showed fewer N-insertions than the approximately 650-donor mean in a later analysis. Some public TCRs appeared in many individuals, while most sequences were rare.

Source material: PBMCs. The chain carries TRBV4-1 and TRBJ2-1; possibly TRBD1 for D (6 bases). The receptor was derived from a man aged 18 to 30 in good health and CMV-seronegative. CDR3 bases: TGCGCCAGCAGCCAGGTACTGCCGGGACACATCTCCTACAATGAGCAGTTCTTC. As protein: CASSQVLPGHISYNEQFF.